This T cell receptor beta chain was captured by sequencing in a study of T cell repertoires in cytomegalovirus infection. About the study: It was the public TCR beta signatures that indicated both CMV infection and matching HLA type.

TCRdb reanalysed the reads using MiXCR and keeps one entry per CDR3 protein. Of 250,000 or so distinct CDR3 sequences listed, 9.1% are singletons. This CDR3 spans 14 amino acids. The V end was cut by 7 bases, the J end by 8 bases, with 20 bases between. Source material: PBMCs. The TCR was taken from a human donor in good health (CMV status not recorded). Some clones in this sample may be carry-over from other donors' samples. The chain couples TRBV12-3 or TRBV12-4 to TRBJ1-2; unclear D gene. Here the CDR3 DNA reads TGTGCCAGCATCCTAGGAGGTACATCGCGGGGCTACACCTTC. Protein product: CASILGGTSRGYTF.